The rows below give T cell receptor beta chains drawn from one sample of a study of T cell repertoires in cytomegalovirus infection. Each CDR3 protein is one row after TCRdb ran MiXCR on the reads. The table has approximately 340,000 distinct CDR3 sequences, just under 30% seen once. These receptors have no known antigen. The sample in question was cultured PBMCs, obtained from culture after CMV antigen stimulation. The receptor source for this set is a human donor in good health (CMV status not recorded). Some clones in this sample may be carry-over from other donors' samples. The CDR3 runs from the conserved cysteine through the conserved F or W. D genes are given only for firm matches. Only some rows state a clone size, as once, few, many or a class for expanded clones.

>TRBJ2-4|.|TRBD1|TRBV5-4
CASSSGQGIGKNIQYF
TGTGCCAGCAGCTCCGGACAGGGGATTGGCAAAAACATTCAGTACTTC
>TRBJ2-1|.|.|TRBV11-2
CASSSADEQFF
TGTGCCAGCAGCTCCGCGGACGAGCAGTTCTTC
>TRBJ1-5|.|TRBD1|TRBV19
CASGTVLNQPQHF
TGTGCCAGTGGGACAGTTTTAAATCAGCCCCAGCATTTT
>TRBJ2-1|.|TRBD1|TRBV6-1
CASLGTESSYNEQFF
TGTGCCAGCCTTGGGACAGAAAGCTCCTACAATGAGCAGTTCTTC
>TRBJ1-5|.|TRBD1|TRBV2
CASSTYRGASNQPQHF
TGTGCCAGCAGTACCTACAGGGGCGCTAGCAATCAGCCCCAGCATTTT
>TRBJ2-7|.|.|TRBV3-1
CASSQGGNFDEQYF
TGTGCCAGCAGCCAAGGGGGAAATTTCGACGAGCAGTACTTC
>TRBJ1-5|few|.|TRBV5-8
CASSLGQYNQPQHF
TGTGCCAGCAGCTTGGGACAGTATAATCAGCCCCAGCATTTT
>TRBJ2-3|.|TRBD1|TRBV6-2/TRBV6-3
CASSYPLDRESTDTQYF
TGTGCCAGCAGTTATCCCCTCGACAGGGAAAGCACAGATACGCAGTATTTT
>TRBJ2-1|.|.|TRBV15
CATCRERGSSYNEQFF
TGTGCCACCTGCCGGGAGAGGGGGAGCTCCTACAATGAGCAGTTCTTC
>TRBJ2-3|.|TRBD2|TRBV24-1
CATSAAGGPDTQYF
TGTGCCACCAGTGCTGCGGGGGGACCAGATACGCAGTATTTT
>TRBJ2-3|few|TRBD2|TRBV6-2/TRBV6-3
CASSYADLAGPDTQYF
TGTGCCAGCAGTTACGCGGATCTAGCGGGCCCAGATACGCAGTATTTT
>TRBJ2-1|few|TRBD2|TRBV7-9
CASRTSGGTNEQFF
TGTGCCAGCAGAACTAGCGGGGGGACTAATGAGCAGTTCTTC
>TRBJ2-5|.|TRBD1|TRBV9
CASSVGQGTETQYF
TGTGCCAGCAGCGTGGGACAGGGCACCGAGACCCAGTACTTC
>TRBJ2-5|many|TRBD2|TRBV24-1
CATSAAGGPKETQYF
TGTGCCACCAGTGCGGCGGGAGGGCCGAAGGAGACCCAGTACTTC
>TRBJ2-1|.|.|TRBV7-2
CASSFPGPYNEQFF
TGTGCCAGCAGCTTCCCGGGACCCTACAATGAGCAGTTCTTC
>TRBJ2-1|once|.|TRBV5-6
CASSLAGESSYNEQFF
TGTGCCAGCAGCTTGGCTGGCGAGAGCTCCTACAATGAGCAGTTCTTC